The clone carrying this T cell receptor beta chain was observed once. The V segment lost 3 bases and the J segment 5 bases; nucleotides outside the gene matches: 7. Per the germline V gene, CDR1 is KGHSH and CDR2 is LQKENI. The CDR3 totals 15 residues. This sample was included in a study of cytomegalovirus exposure and HLA in healthy donors. PCR amplification relied on 60 Vbeta primers (plus 13 Jbeta primers). Some clones are missing from TCRdb's copy, which holds only in-frame ones; the method was immunoSEQ multiplex PCR. Of more than 110,000 clones in the sample, 70% to 85% were seen once. This receptor was obtained from a man aged 30 to 45 in good health and CMV-seropositive. The sample was PBMCs. The gene calls are TRBV18 and TRBJ2-1; 7 bases match TRBD2. CDR3 amino acids: CASSPQGGSNNEQFF. In nucleotides, the CDR3 is TGTGCCAGCTCACCGCAGGGAGGGTCCAACAATGAGCAGTTCTTC.